A single sample gave rise to the 23 T cell receptor beta chains below, sequenced in a study of OX40 agonist ivuxolimab in advanced cancers. The protocol was immunoSEQ multiplex PCR, while the TCRdb copy is restricted to in-frame clones and leaves out a portion. Among about 87,000 clones listed, around 78% were seen once. The sample in question was CD4+ or CD8+ T cells sorted from blood, obtained in a trial of the OX40 agonist ivuxolimab. The receptor source for this set is an adult with an advanced solid tumor such as melanoma, head and neck, liver or kidney cancer.

This chain connects TRBV9 to TRBJ1-1; D remains unclear. V lost 4 bases and J 0 bases, leaving 13 bases between the germline ends. CDR1 and CDR2 from the germline V gene are SGDLS and YYNGEE. The CDR3 covers 15 residues. CDR3 region: CASSPAGILNTEAFF. CDR3 nucleotides: TGTGCCAGCAGCCCCGCCGGGATCCTGAACACTGAAGCTTTCTTT.

This clone was observed once. The V call is TRBV2, the J call TRBJ2-7, with D possibly TRBD1 on 6 matching bases. The CDR3 is 13 amino acids. V lost 6 bases, J lost 3 bases, and 12 bases lay in between. CDR1 is SNHLY and CDR2 is FYNNEI in the germline V gene. The CDR3 spells CASSRDTDYEQYF. CDR3 nucleotide sequence: TGTGCCAGCAGCCGGGACACCGACTACGAGCAGTACTTC.

This rearrangement joins TRBV9 to TRBJ2-7; D is possibly TRBD1 or TRBD2 (6 bases each). The germline gives CDR1 SGDLS, CDR2 YYNGEE. This CDR3 region has 14 residues. V gave up 1 base and J gave up 5 bases, with 13 bases separating them. For the CDR3, the DNA is TGTGCCAGCAGCGTAACAGGGACTCCTCACGAGCAGTACTTC. It codes for CASSVTGTPHEQYF.

The chain links TRBV30 to TRBJ1-3; no reliable D call. V lost 2 bases and J 0 bases, leaving 8 bases between the germline ends. The germline V gene has CDR1 GTSNPN and CDR2 SVGIG (reference sequence). This CDR3 is built from 14 residues. The CDR3 reads CAWSRSTSGNTIYF. CDR3 coding DNA: TGTGCCTGGAGTAGATCCACCTCTGGAAACACCATATATTTT. Looking up the rest from reference TRBV30 and TRBJ1-3 gives the full variable domain: SQTIHQWPATLVQPVGSPLSLECTVEGTSNPNLYWYRQAAGRGLQLLFYSVGIGQISSEVPQNLSASRPQDRQFILSSKKLLLSDSGFYLCAWSRSTSGNTIYFGEGSWLTVV.

The chain uses TRBV5-1 and TRBJ2-2; perhaps D is TRBD1 or TRBD2 (5 bases each). The CDR3 covers 15 residues. Germline CDR1 and CDR2: SGHRS and YFSETQ. V lost 4 bases and J lost 3, with 13 bases in between. The CDR3 sequence: CASSQSGTYTGELFF. The CDR3 coding sequence is TGCGCCAGCAGCCAATCCGGGACCTACACCGGGGAGCTGTTTTTT.

The V gene is TRBV6-1, the J gene TRBJ1-2; D is uncertain. From germline, CDR1 is MNHNS and CDR2 SASEGT. Trimming left V 4 bases short and J 8 bases short, with 14 bases between. The CDR3 sequence is 13 residues long. CDR3 coding DNA: TGTGCCAGCAGTGGCGGGAACCATTACGGCTACACCTTC. Its protein is CASSGGNHYGYTF.

Written as DNA, the CDR3 is TGTGCCAGCAGTCCGGGACAGGGAATCACAGATACGCAGTATTTT. It codes for CASSPGQGITDTQYF. The chain couples TRBV25-1 to TRBJ2-3; 9 positions agree with TRBD1. V trimming: 5 bases; J trimming: 2 bases; junction bases outside the gene matches: 5. The length of the CDR3 is 15 residues. Germline assignment: CDR1 MGHDK and CDR2 SYGVNS.

The chain employs TRBV7-6 and TRBJ2-5; 11 positions agree with TRBD1. Unmatched junction bases numbered 17, after V lost 4 bases and J lost 4 bases. The CDR3 is 19 amino acids. From germline, CDR1 is SGHVS and CDR2 FNYEAQ. This CDR3 is CASSSPGWGQGVSGETQYF. The DNA of the CDR3 is TGTGCCAGCAGCTCCCCCGGGTGGGGACAGGGGGTTAGTGGAGAGACCCAGTACTTC.

The chain links TRBV6-1 to TRBJ1-6, with D uncertain. This CDR3 has 13 amino acids. V was clipped by 6 bases and J by 12 bases, with 15 bases between them. Germline V gives CDR1 MNHNS, CDR2 SASEGT. The CDR3 loop reads CASRLVVREPLHF. CDR3 bases: TGTGCCAGCAGGCTCGTGGTTCGGGAACCCCTCCACTTT.

The V gene is TRBV14, the J gene TRBJ1-2; 12 bases are shared with TRBD1. The CDR3 consists of 17 residues. Trimming cost V 5 bases and J 5 bases; bases outside gene matches: 12. Germline-derived CDR1 and CDR2 are SGHDN and FVKESK. Written as DNA, the CDR3 is TGTGCCAGCAGCAATCTCGGGACAGGGGGCGGATGGTATGGCTACACCTTC. Translated, it gives CASSNLGTGGGWYGYTF. Full variable domain (outside the CDR3, taken from reference TRBV14 and TRBJ1-2): EAGVTQFPSHSVIEKGQTVTLRCDPISGHDNLYWYRRVMGKEIKFLLHFVKESKQDESGMPNNRFLAERTGGTYSTLKVQPAELEDSGVYFCASSNLGTGGGWYGYTFGSGTRLTVV.

The chain carries TRBV4-3 and TRBJ2-7; 8 nucleotides line up with TRBD1. J gave up 2 bases and V 5 bases, and 5 bases lay outside the gene matches. CDR1 and CDR2 (germline): LGHNA, YSLEER. This CDR3 spans 14 amino acids. The CDR3 DNA reads as TGCGCCAGCAGCTCGGACAGGGCAGCCTACGAGCAGTACTTC. Its translation: CASSSDRAAYEQYF.

V and J are TRBV7-2 and TRBJ2-1; 13 nucleotides agree with TRBD2. The germline V gene has CDR1 SGHTA and CDR2 FQGNSA. V dropped 1 base and J dropped 6; count of bases not matched to a gene: 9. This CDR3 is 18 amino acids long. The CDR3 reads CASSLGQGGLAGSNEQFF. The CDR3 DNA follows: TGTGCCAGCAGCTTAGGCCAGGGGGGACTAGCGGGGAGCAATGAGCAGTTCTTC. The full variable domain, rest sourced from reference TRBV7-2 and TRBJ2-1, is GAGVSQSPSNKVTEKGKDVELRCDPISGHTALYWYRQSLGQGLEFLIYFQGNSAPDKSGLPSDRFSAERTGGSVSTLTIQRTQQEDSAVYLCASSLGQGGLAGSNEQFFGPGTRLTVL.

This sequence joins TRBV5-4 and TRBJ1-2, with 7 bases matching TRBD1. The CDR3 has 13 residues. Germline lookup yields CDR1 SGHNT and CDR2 YYREEE (reference sequence). V trimming: 3 bases; J trimming: 11 bases; junction bases outside the gene matches: 10. The CDR3 DNA reads as TGTGCCAGCAGCTCTGTGGGACAGCCCATTTACACCTTC. Protein: CASSSVGQPIYTF.

This chain uses TRBV6-6 with TRBJ1-2; no clear D. V shed 8 bases and J shed 12 bases, with 19 bases lying between them. Germline values: CDR1 MNHNY, CDR2 SVGAGI (reference sequence). This CDR3 has 12 amino acids. CDR3 in amino acids: CASGEPTGFNTF. CDR3 coding DNA: TGTGCCAGCGGCGAACCGACGGGGTTCAACACCTTC.

This chain joins TRBV11-1 and TRBJ2-1; 11 positions match TRBD2. V lost 5 bases to trimming and J lost 0 bases; unmatched junction nucleotides: 3. The CDR3 contains 16 residues. Germline V CDR1 and CDR2: SGHAT, FQDESV (reference sequence). CDR3 amino acids: CASSRGLAGSYNEQFF. The DNA of the CDR3 is TGTGCCAGCAGCAGAGGACTAGCGGGCTCCTACAATGAGCAGTTCTTC.

This chain joins TRBV19 and TRBJ2-1; TRBD2 matches 10 bases. Germline V gene lookup returns CDR1 LNHDA and CDR2 SQIVND (reference sequence). V was pared by 9 bases and J by 0 bases, with 17 bases of the junction left unmatched. The CDR3 spans 19 residues. CDR3 sequence: CASRSQASGGRSSYNEQFF. CDR3 bases: TGTGCCAGCCGAAGTCAGGCTAGCGGGGGCCGTAGCTCCTACAATGAGCAGTTCTTC. The full variable domain, in which reference TRBV19 and TRBJ2-1 provide the parts outside the CDR3, is DGGITQSPKYLFRKEGQNVTLSCEQNLNHDAMYWYRQDPGQGLRLIYYSQIVNDFQKGDIAEGYSVSREKKESFPLTVTSAQKNPTAFYLCASRSQASGGRSSYNEQFFGPGTRLTVL.

This clone was recorded once. V usage is TRBV10-3 and J usage is TRBJ2-7, with D perhaps matching TRBD2 (6 bases). Germline CDR1 is ENHRY and CDR2 is SYGVKD. With 10 bases removed from V and 3 bases from J, the gap between germline ends came to 22 bases. The CDR3 loop spans 15 amino acids. The CDR3 loop is CATNARGSDLYEQYF. CDR3 bases: TGTGCCACCAACGCCCGGGGGTCCGATCTCTACGAGCAGTACTTC.

The J gene is TRBJ2-5, the V gene TRBV5-1; D call uncertain. This CDR3 has 13 residues. Germline V lookup: CDR1 SGHRS, CDR2 YFSETQ. V was shortened by 2 bases and J by 4 bases, with 9 bases between the two germline ends. The CDR3: CASSFAVLETQYF. In DNA form, the CDR3 reads TGCGCCAGCAGCTTTGCTGTTTTAGAGACCCAGTACTTC.

The rearrangement joins TRBV4-1 to TRBJ1-5; no clear D. The CDR3 is made up of 15 amino acids. Germline values: CDR1 MGHRA, CDR2 YSYEKL. V was trimmed by 4 bases and J by 2 bases, leaving 12 bases between them. DNA for the CDR3: TGCGCCAGCAGCCGGGCATCTTATGGCAATCAGCCCCAGCATTTT. Amino acid sequence: CASSRASYGNQPQHF.

The sample holds a few counts of this clone. The chain joins TRBV19 to TRBJ1-5, with D possibly TRBD1 on 5 matching bases. Trimming stripped 4 bases from V and 2 bases from J, with 21 bases between. Germline V gene data show CDR1 as LNHDA and CDR2 as SQIVND (reference sequence). This CDR3 region has 18 residues. For the CDR3, the DNA is TGTGCCAGTAGTAAGATCAGGGCCACCTCTTTCCGCAATCAGCCCCAGCATTTT. It yields the protein CASSKIRATSFRNQPQHF.

This chain's CDR3 is CASSWRTGTDEQYF. The DNA for the CDR3 is TGCGCCAGCAGCTGGAGAACAGGGACCGACGAGCAGTACTTC. V is TRBV5-1 and J is TRBJ2-7; a possible D gene is TRBD1 (6 bases). The CDR3 consists of 14 residues. Trimming pared 3 bases from V and 5 bases from J, leaving 15 bases between. Germline CDR1 reads SGHRS; CDR2 reads YFSETQ.

V and J are TRBV27 and TRBJ1-5, with 11 bases fitting TRBD1. The CDR3 contains 16 residues. J gave up 5 bases and V 2 bases, and 5 bases lay outside the gene matches. Germline V gene data show CDR1 as MNHEY and CDR2 as SMNVEV (reference sequence). The CDR3 DNA follows: TGTGCCAGCAGTTTAGTTGGACAGGGGGCATATCAGCCCCAGCATTTT. It yields the protein CASSLVGQGAYQPQHF.

This chain joins TRBV30 and TRBJ1-1, with D hard to call. Germline V gives CDR1 GTSNPN, CDR2 SVGIG (reference sequence). This CDR3 is 14 amino acids long. Deletions cut 5 bases from V and 1 base from J, with 14 bases between. The CDR3 region has the DNA TGTGCCTGGGACCGGGGTTCGGAGAACACTGAAGCTTTCTTT. It yields the protein CAWDRGSENTEAFF.